This TCR beta chain was recovered during a study of blood T cell repertoires in COVID-19. The CDR3 covers 14 residues. Trimming left V 2 bases short and J 4 bases short, with 11 bases between. Germline V gives CDR1 MNHEY, CDR2 SVGAGI. Measured with immunoSEQ multiplex PCR; TCRdb has only the in-frame clones, and not every one. In the table there are about 100,000 clones, over 85% of which are singletons. This chain uses TRBV6-5 with TRBJ1-1; D is undetermined. The receptor was derived from a man in his 70s with acute or convalescent COVID-19. Sequenced: peripheral blood. The DNA of the CDR3 is TGTGCCAGCAGTTACGCGTGGAGGGCCACTGAAGCTTTCTTT. As protein: CASSYAWRATEAFF.